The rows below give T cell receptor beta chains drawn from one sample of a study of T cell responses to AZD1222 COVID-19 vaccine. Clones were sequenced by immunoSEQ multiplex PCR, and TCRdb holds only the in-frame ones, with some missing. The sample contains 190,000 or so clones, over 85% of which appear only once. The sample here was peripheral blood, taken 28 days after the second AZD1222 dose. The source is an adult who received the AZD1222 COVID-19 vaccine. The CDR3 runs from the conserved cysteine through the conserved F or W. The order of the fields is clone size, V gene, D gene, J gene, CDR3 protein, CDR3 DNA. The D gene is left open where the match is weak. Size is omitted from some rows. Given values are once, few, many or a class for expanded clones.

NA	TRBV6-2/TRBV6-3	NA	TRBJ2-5	CASSPLGETQYF	TGTGCCAGCAGCCCTCTAGGGGAGACCCAGTACTTC
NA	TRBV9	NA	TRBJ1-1	CASSADTEAFF	TGTGCCAGCAGCGCGGACACTGAAGCTTTCTTT
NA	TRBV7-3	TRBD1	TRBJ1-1	CASSSDRVGNTEAFF	TGTGCCAGCAGCTCCGACAGGGTTGGGAACACTGAAGCTTTCTTT
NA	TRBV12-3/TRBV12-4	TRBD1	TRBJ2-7	CASGDRVYEQYF	TGTGCCAGCGGTGACAGGGTCTACGAGCAGTACTTC
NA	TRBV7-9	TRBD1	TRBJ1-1	CASSRDREAFF	TGTGCCAGCAGCCGGGACAGAGAAGCTTTCTTT
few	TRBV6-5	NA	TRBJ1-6	CASSGGQGYNSPLHF	TGTGCCAGCAGCGGAGGGCAGGGGTATAATTCACCCCTCCACTTT
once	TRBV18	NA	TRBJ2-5	CASSPLGPGGETQYF	TGTGCCAGCTCACCACTAGGTCCAGGCGGAGAGACCCAGTACTTC
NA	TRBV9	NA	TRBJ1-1	CASSVDSIHEAFF	TGTGCCAGCAGCGTAGATTCCATTCATGAAGCTTTCTTT
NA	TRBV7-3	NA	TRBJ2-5	CASSSRQADLRTQYF	TGTGCCAGCAGCTCCCGACAGGCCGATTTGAGGACCCAGTACTTC
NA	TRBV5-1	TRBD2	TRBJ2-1	CASSWGTSDNEQFF	TGCGCCAGCAGCTGGGGGACTAGTGACAATGAGCAGTTCTTC
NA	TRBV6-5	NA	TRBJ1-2	CASKLGQDYGYTF	TGTGCCAGCAAATTGGGGCAGGACTATGGCTACACCTTC
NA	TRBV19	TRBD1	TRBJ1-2	CASTPGQGDYGYTF	TGTGCCAGTACCCCGGGACAGGGTGACTATGGCTACACCTTC
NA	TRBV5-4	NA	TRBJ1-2	CASSKMGISSYGYTF	TGTGCCAGCAGTAAAATGGGGATCTCTAGCTATGGCTACACCTTC
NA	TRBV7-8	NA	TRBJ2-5	CASSADETQYF	TGTGCCAGCAGCGCCGACGAGACCCAGTACTTC
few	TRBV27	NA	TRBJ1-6	CASSLGTEIRALHF	TGTGCCAGCAGTTTGGGGACTGAGATTCGGGCCCTCCACTTT
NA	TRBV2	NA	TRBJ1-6	CASSPQNSPLHF	TGTGCCAGCAGCCCCCAAAATTCACCCCTCCACTTT
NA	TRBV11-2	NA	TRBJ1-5	CASPWAGFDSNQPQHF	TGTGCCAGCCCATGGGCCGGATTCGATAGCAATCAGCCCCAGCATTTT
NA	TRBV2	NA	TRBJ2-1	CASSFSSSYNEQFF	TGTGCCAGCAGCTTTTCGAGCTCCTACAATGAGCAGTTCTTC
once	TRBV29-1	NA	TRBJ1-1	CSPTEFMNTEAFF	TGCAGCCCAACGGAGTTCATGAACACTGAAGCTTTCTTT
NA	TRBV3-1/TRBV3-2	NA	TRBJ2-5	CASSQDRGTGLGRETQYF	TGTGCCAGCAGCCAAGACCGGGGCACAGGGTTGGGTAGAGAGACCCAGTACTTC
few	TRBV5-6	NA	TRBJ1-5	CASSWGLEGQPQHF	TGTGCCAGCAGCTGGGGTCTCGAGGGTCAGCCCCAGCATTTT
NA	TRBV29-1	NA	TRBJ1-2	CSVGRGNYGYTF	TGCAGCGTGGGTAGGGGTAACTATGGCTACACCTTC